A single sample is the source of the 18 T cell receptor beta chains below, sequenced in a study of shared clonotypes between healthy human individuals. Data came from immunoSEQ multiplex PCR; TCRdb stores just in-frame clones and leaves some out. Of 500,000 to 650,000 clones listed, around 78% are singletons. Sequencing input: PBMCs. Source of these receptors: a woman aged 40 to 49 in good health. Some clones in this sample may be carry-over from other donors' samples.

For the CDR3, the DNA is TGTGCCAGCAGTTTCAGCACCCTGAACACCGGGGAGCTGTTTTTT. Protein sequence: CASSFSTLNTGELFF. This chain uses TRBV6-1 with TRBJ2-2; D unresolved. V lost 5 bases, J lost 1 base, and 11 bases lay in between. Per the germline V gene, CDR1 is MNHNS and CDR2 is SASEGT. The CDR3 runs to 15 residues.

This clone turned up a few times. The chain combines TRBV5-1 with TRBJ2-3; a weak D match, TRBD2 (5 bases). This CDR3 contains 14 residues. Germline V CDR1 and CDR2: SGHRS, YFSETQ. Trimming removed 2 bases at V and 2 bases at J, with 9 bases between. In DNA form, the CDR3 reads TGCGCCAGCAGCTTCGGAGGAAACACAGATACGCAGTATTTT. Translated, it gives CASSFGGNTDTQYF. Full variable domain (outside the CDR3, taken from reference TRBV5-1 and TRBJ2-3): KAGVTQTPRYLIKTRGQQVTLSCSPISGHRSVSWYQQTPGQGLQFLFEYFSETQRNKGNFPGRFSGRQFSNSRSEMNVSTLELGDSALYLCASSFGGNTDTQYFGPGTRLTVL.

This chain uses TRBV19 with TRBJ2-5; D is tentatively TRBD1 or TRBD2 (5 bases each). The CDR3 runs to 14 residues. The V gene lost 3 bases and the J gene lost 3 bases, with 11 bases spanning the gap. Germline V gives CDR1 LNHDA, CDR2 SQIVND (reference sequence). CDR3: CASSMRGAEETQYF. CDR3 nucleotides: TGTGCCAGTAGTATGAGAGGGGCGGAAGAGACCCAGTACTTC.

This clone has a handful of counts. The chain employs TRBV30 and TRBJ1-5; maybe TRBD1 (5 bases). Germline V CDR1 and CDR2: GTSNPN, SVGIG (reference sequence). V lost 5 bases and J lost 8, with 16 bases in between. The CDR3 covers 13 residues. In DNA form, the CDR3 reads TGTGCCTGGTCCGGCCGGTCGGGGGAGCCCCAGCATTTT. Translating gives CAWSGRSGEPQHF.

This clone was observed a handful of times. The chain has TRBV6-1 and TRBJ2-7; 9 positions agree with TRBD1. The junction had 7 bases not matched to a gene; V was cut back by 11 bases and J by 2 bases. The germline gives CDR1 MNHNS, CDR2 SASEGT. The CDR3 totals 13 residues. CDR3 protein: CAGMGTGTYEQYF. The CDR3 nucleotides read TGTGCCGGCATGGGGACAGGGACCTACGAGCAGTACTTC.

The V call is TRBV6-1, the J call TRBJ2-1, with a possible D match to TRBD1 (6 bases). V was pared by 8 bases and J by 7 bases, with 15 bases between. The CDR3 is 13 amino acids. Germline V gene lookup returns CDR1 MNHNS and CDR2 SASEGT. The CDR3 spells CASGAGEINEQFF. The CDR3 DNA follows: TGTGCCAGCGGGGCAGGGGAAATAAATGAGCAGTTCTTC.

The chain couples TRBV28 to TRBJ2-1; 8 nucleotides align to TRBD2. The germline V gene has CDR1 MDHEN and CDR2 SYDVKM. The length of the CDR3 is 15 residues. Unmatched junction bases numbered 13, after V lost 6 bases and J lost 9 bases. The CDR3 DNA reads as TGTGCCAGCAGCCCTGGGCTAGCGGGTACTGGTGAGCAGTTCTTC. It translates to CASSPGLAGTGEQFF.

The chain combines TRBV4-1 with TRBJ2-7; TRBD1 or TRBD2 may be the D gene (5 bases each). CDR1 and CDR2 from the germline V gene are MGHRA and YSYEKL. Trimming removed 2 bases from V and 3 bases from J, with 8 bases in between. The CDR3 extends over 13 amino acids. CDR3 amino acids: CASSQPGGYEQYF. Here the CDR3 DNA reads TGCGCCAGCAGCCAACCTGGGGGCTACGAGCAGTACTTC.

CDR3 sequence reads: CASSSSGTYNEQFF. For the CDR3, the DNA is TGTGCCAGCAGCTCTAGCGGTACCTACAATGAGCAGTTCTTC. The J gene is TRBJ2-1, the V gene TRBV7-3, with 7 bases that match TRBD2. This CDR3 comprises 14 residues. Germline V CDR1 and CDR2: SGHTA, FQGTGA. V dropped 4 bases and J dropped 2; count of bases not matched to a gene: 2.

This chain links TRBV18 with TRBJ1-1; a possible D gene is TRBD1 (5 bases). Germline CDR1 KGHSH, CDR2 LQKENI. Trimming shortened V by 0 bases and J by 0 bases, and 5 bases separated the two germline ends. This CDR3 has 14 amino acids. The CDR3: CASSPPRVNTEAFF. As DNA, the CDR3 is TGTGCCAGCTCACCACCCAGGGTGAACACTGAAGCTTTCTTT.

A remark on this clone: This sample includes further DNA sequences coding for the same CDR3. The chain links TRBV5-4 to TRBJ2-5; no firm D call. Germline V gene data show CDR1 as SGHNT and CDR2 as YYREEE (reference sequence). V was shortened by 0 bases and J by 0 bases, with 6 bases between the two germline ends. The CDR3 is 14 amino acids. CDR3 amino acids: CASSLDPDQETQYF. In DNA, the CDR3 is TGTGCCAGCAGCTTGGACCCGGACCAAGAGACCCAGTACTTC.

The rearrangement uses TRBV6-1 and TRBJ1-1; 7 bases agree with TRBD1. The CDR3 contains 14 residues. J gave up 5 bases and V 3 bases, and 6 bases lay outside the gene matches. Per the germline V gene, CDR1 is MNHNS and CDR2 is SASEGT. In nucleotides, the CDR3 is TGTGCCAGCAGTGATAAAAGGGGGCAAACTGAAGCTTTCTTT. It specifies CASSDKRGQTEAFF.

This chain uses TRBV6-5 with TRBJ1-2; D uncertain. From germline, CDR1 is MNHEY and CDR2 SVGAGI. The CDR3 sequence is 14 residues long. Trimming took 2 bases from V and 5 from J, leaving 12 bases between them. The CDR3 protein is CASSYDGGRYGYTF. As DNA, the CDR3 is TGTGCCAGCAGTTACGATGGCGGAAGATATGGCTACACCTTC.

Note on this clone: The same CDR3 can be traced to other DNA sequences in this sample. V gene TRBV30 combines with J gene TRBJ1-6; D may be TRBD1 (6 bases). The V end was cut by 0 bases, the J end by 7 bases, with 7 bases between. The V gene's germline CDR1 is GTSNPN and CDR2 SVGIG (reference sequence). The CDR3 contains 13 residues. CDR3 protein: CAWSVQGNSPLHF. As DNA, the CDR3 is TGTGCCTGGAGTGTCCAGGGGAATTCACCCCTCCACTTT.

This chain joins TRBV30 and TRBJ2-1, with D possibly TRBD2 on 6 matching bases. V shed 2 bases and J shed 0 bases, with 11 bases lying between them. The CDR3 covers 15 residues. Germline lookup yields CDR1 GTSNPN and CDR2 SVGIG (reference sequence). CDR3 loop: CAWSKSGPSYNEQFF. In DNA form, the CDR3 reads TGTGCCTGGAGTAAGAGCGGGCCCTCCTACAATGAGCAGTTCTTC.

This clone was found a few times. The chain has TRBV29-1 and TRBJ2-2; TRBD2 matches 7 bases. Trimming at V came to 4 bases and at J to 7 bases, leaving 9 bases not matched to a gene. The CDR3 contains 14 residues. Germline V gene lookup returns CDR1 SQVTM and CDR2 ANQGSEA. In nucleotides, the CDR3 is TGCAGCGTTGGGGCGGGAGCAACGGACGGGGAGCTGTTTTTT. This translates into CSVGAGATDGELFF.

This clone is a singleton in its sample. This chain joins TRBV28 and TRBJ2-1; D unresolved. This CDR3 has 14 residues. Germline CDR1 is MDHEN and CDR2 is SYDVKM. V was trimmed by 2 bases and J by 8 bases, leaving 13 bases between them. As DNA, the CDR3 is TGTGCCAGCAGTTTAAACTTACCTCCCCATGAGCAGTTCTTC. This translates into CASSLNLPPHEQFF.

This clone appeared a few times. The rearrangement uses TRBV2 and TRBJ1-1; TRBD1 agrees at 9 bases. This CDR3 contains 13 residues. V dropped 7 bases and J dropped 10; count of bases not matched to a gene: 10. Germline CDR1 is SNHLY and CDR2 is FYNNEI. Written as DNA, the CDR3 is TGTGCCAGCATACCGGGACAGGGACTTGGAGCTTTCTTT. As protein: CASIPGQGLGAFF.